Listed here are 18 T cell receptor beta chains from one sample, sequenced in a study of response to subunit inactivated influenza vaccine. TCRdb re-called the RT-PCR reads with MiXCR, one entry per CDR3 protein. Of 500,000 to 650,000 distinct CDR3 sequences detected, under 9% appear once; the ten largest clones hold 13%. This material consisted of PBMCs from blood, taken less than 30 months after vaccination. All receptors derive from a man aged 50-75 years who received an inactivated influenza vaccine.

This clonotype was observed a few times. This chain links TRBV6-2 or TRBV6-3 with TRBJ2-2, with D perhaps TRBD1 or TRBD2 (6 bases each). This CDR3 is built from 15 residues. In germline, CDR1 is MNHEY, CDR2 SVGEGT. The V end lost 4 bases, the J end lost 3 bases, and 12 bases lay between the germline ends. This CDR3 reads CASSLPGAYTGELFF. CDR3 DNA sequence: TGTGCCAGCAGTTTGCCGGGGGCCTACACCGGGGAGCTGTTTTTT.

This clonotype was observed a few times. V usage is TRBV6-1 and J usage is TRBJ1-4; D gene ambiguous. Germline V lookup: CDR1 MNHNS, CDR2 SASEGT. V shed 7 bases and J shed 4 bases, with 13 bases lying between them. There are 14 residues in the CDR3. The CDR3 loop reads CASTPGGSNEKLFF. The CDR3 nucleotides read TGTGCCAGCACCCCGGGAGGGAGTAATGAAAAACTGTTTTTT.

This clonotype was observed many times. The rearrangement uses TRBV7-2 and TRBJ2-1; D may be TRBD2 (5 bases). The germline V gene encodes CDR1 SGHTA and CDR2 FQGNSA. The CDR3 length is 14 residues. The ends were cut back, 6 bases at V and 0 bases at J, with 9 bases in the middle. CDR3 nucleotides: TGTGCCAGCAGATCGGGAAGCTCCTACAATGAGCAGTTCTTC. Residues: CASRSGSSYNEQFF.

This clonotype was recorded many times. The V gene is TRBV27, the J gene TRBJ1-2; D gene unclear. Germline V gene sequence: CDR1 MNHEY, CDR2 SMNVEV (reference sequence). There are 13 residues in the CDR3. The ends were cut back, 5 bases at V and 3 bases at J, with 10 bases in the middle. The CDR3 nucleotides are TGTGCCAGCAGTAGTCGGGGAGACTATGGCTACACCTTC. Protein: CASSSRGDYGYTF.

This clonotype was found many times. The genes are TRBV28 and TRBJ2-5; D perhaps matches TRBD1 (6 bases). The V gene lost 8 bases and the J gene lost 4 bases, with 17 bases spanning the gap. The germline V gene has CDR1 MDHEN and CDR2 SYDVKM. The CDR3 has 14 amino acids. The CDR3 bases are TGTGCCAGCTATTCTACAGGGAAGGGAGAGACCCAGTACTTC. Translating gives CASYSTGKGETQYF.

The V gene is TRBV15, the J gene TRBJ1-1; 9 positions match TRBD1. The CDR3 contains 19 residues. The V gene's germline CDR1 is LNHNV and CDR2 YYDKDF (reference sequence). Trimming took 0 bases from V and 1 from J; bases not matched to a gene: 12. The CDR3 region is CATSRDHGTGNLKNTEAFF. The DNA of the CDR3 is TGTGCCACCAGCAGAGATCATGGGACAGGGAACCTTAAGAACACTGAAGCTTTCTTT.

The V call is TRBV11-2, the J call TRBJ2-5; D is uncertain. The germline CDR1 and CDR2 sequences are SGHAT and FQNNGV. V dropped 5 bases and J dropped 4 bases, with 11 bases sitting between them. The CDR3 has 13 residues. The CDR3 loop reads CASSAGAAETQYF. CDR3 DNA sequence: TGTGCCAGCAGCGCCGGTGCCGCAGAGACCCAGTACTTC.

The chain uses TRBV5-1 and TRBJ2-3; 8 bases are a match to TRBD1. Germline lookup yields CDR1 SGHRS and CDR2 YFSETQ. This CDR3 contains 17 residues. V dropped 0 bases and J dropped 5; count of bases not matched to a gene: 11. This CDR3 reads CASSLGRQGFKRDTQYF. CDR3 coding DNA: TGCGCCAGCAGCTTGGGGCGACAGGGGTTTAAGAGAGATACGCAGTATTTT.

The chain has TRBV5-1 and TRBJ2-1, with TRBD1 as a possible D gene (8 bases). V lost 1 base, J lost 5 bases, and 13 bases lay in between. The V gene's germline CDR1 is SGHRS and CDR2 YFSETQ. CDR3 length equals 15 residues. In nucleotides, the CDR3 is TGCGCCAGCAGCTTGCTACAGGGGGGGAACAATGAGCAGTTCTTC. This encodes CASSLLQGGNNEQFF.

This clonotype occurred many times. The genes are TRBV20-1 and TRBJ2-4, with TRBD1 matching over 8 bases. V lost 1 base and J lost 2; bases outside the gene matches: 7. Per the germline V gene, CDR1 is DFQATT and CDR2 is SNEGSKA (reference sequence). CDR3 length: 16 amino acids. The DNA of the CDR3 is TGCAGTGCTAGAGGACAGGGGCGGGGTCCCAAAAACATTCAGTACTTC. This gives the protein CSARGQGRGPKNIQYF.

This clonotype was recorded a few times. The rearrangement joins TRBV15 to TRBJ2-7; 9 bases are a match to TRBD1. With 5 bases clipped from V and 2 bases from J, the junction kept 4 bases outside the gene matches. This CDR3 comprises 14 residues. Germline V gene sequence: CDR1 LNHNV, CDR2 YYDKDF (reference sequence). In nucleotides, the CDR3 is TGTGCCACCAGCCTTCGGACAGGGGCCTACGAGCAGTACTTC. It codes for CATSLRTGAYEQYF.

DNA for the CDR3: TGCGCCAGCAGCGTATACGCCCGGCGCAATGAGCAGTTCTTC. Residues: CASSVYARRNEQFF. The chain couples TRBV5-1 to TRBJ2-1; no reliable D call. Trimming cost V 4 bases and J 6 bases, with 14 bases left between them. The CDR3 is 14 residues long. Germline V gene data show CDR1 as SGHRS and CDR2 as YFSETQ. Combining the CDR3 with reference TRBV5-1 and TRBJ2-1 gives the whole variable domain KAGVTQTPRYLIKTRGQQVTLSCSPISGHRSVSWYQQTPGQGLQFLFEYFSETQRNKGNFPGRFSGRQFSNSRSEMNVSTLELGDSALYLCASSVYARRNEQFFGPGTRLTVL.

The chain carries TRBV5-1 and TRBJ1-6; D perhaps matches TRBD1 (6 bases). Trimming took 1 base from V and 8 from J, leaving 10 bases between them. Germline V gene data show CDR1 as SGHRS and CDR2 as YFSETQ. CDR3 length: 14 residues. In DNA, the CDR3 is TGCGCCAGCAGCTTGACAGGGTCCCATTCACCCCTCCACTTT. This gives the protein CASSLTGSHSPLHF.

This clonotype was seen many times. V gene TRBV5-1 combines with J gene TRBJ1-2; 7 bases are a match to TRBD1. Germline-derived CDR1 and CDR2 are SGHRS and YFSETQ. This CDR3 comprises 14 residues. Germline trimming cut 4 bases from V and 1 base from J; bases unmatched to any gene: 4. CDR3 bases: TGCGCCAGCAGCACGGGACAGCTTAACTATGGCTACACCTTC. It codes for CASSTGQLNYGYTF.

This rearrangement joins TRBV20-1 to TRBJ2-1; no definite D call. The V end was cut by 0 bases, the J end by 5 bases, with 23 bases between. The CDR3 contains 18 residues. Germline CDR1 reads DFQATT; CDR2 reads SNEGSKA (reference sequence). The CDR3, as DNA: TGCAGTGCTAGAGATCTCGGTAAGAAGGGTACCGCAGACAATGAGCAGTTCTTC. Protein: CSARDLGKKGTADNEQFF.

This chain uses TRBV4-3 with TRBJ1-2; D gene ambiguous. CDR3 size: 15 residues. V dropped 0 bases and J dropped 0 bases, with 8 bases sitting between them. Germline V gene lookup returns CDR1 LGHNA and CDR2 YSLEER. The CDR3 loop is CASSQDPLANYGYTF. CDR3 nucleotide sequence: TGCGCCAGCAGCCAAGATCCGTTAGCTAACTATGGCTACACCTTC.

Only a few counts were recorded for this clonotype. The chain employs TRBV20-1 and TRBJ2-7; D is perhaps TRBD1 (6 bases). Germline V CDR1 and CDR2: DFQATT, SNEGSKA (reference sequence). The CDR3 length is 13 residues. Deletions cut 2 bases from V and 2 bases from J, with 10 bases between. The CDR3 DNA reads as TGCAGTGCTAGATTACAGGGAGCCTACGAGCAGTACTTC. Translating gives CSARLQGAYEQYF.

This clonotype has a count of ten or more. J is TRBJ2-7 and V is TRBV6-2 or TRBV6-3; TRBD1 or TRBD2 may be the D gene (5 bases each). V lost 6 bases and J 4 bases, leaving 19 bases between the germline ends. The germline V gene has CDR1 MNHEY and CDR2 SVGEGT. This CDR3 spans 15 amino acids. Here the CDR3 DNA reads TGTGCCAGCAGCCTCTTCGGGACGGAATTTTACGAGCAGTACTTC. The encoded protein is CASSLFGTEFYEQYF.